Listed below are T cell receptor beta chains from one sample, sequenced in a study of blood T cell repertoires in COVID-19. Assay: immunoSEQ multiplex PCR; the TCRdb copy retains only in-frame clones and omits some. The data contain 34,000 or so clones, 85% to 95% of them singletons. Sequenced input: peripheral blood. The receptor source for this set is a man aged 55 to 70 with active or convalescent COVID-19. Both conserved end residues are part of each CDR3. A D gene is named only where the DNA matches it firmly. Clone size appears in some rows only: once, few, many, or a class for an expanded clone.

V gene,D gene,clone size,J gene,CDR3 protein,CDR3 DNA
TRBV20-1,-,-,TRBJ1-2,CSARGGYGYTF,TGCAGTGCTCGGGGGGGCTATGGCTACACCTTC
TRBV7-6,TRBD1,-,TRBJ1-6,CASSLGRTGNSPLHF,TGTGCCAGCAGCTTAGGACGGACAGGGAATTCACCCCTCCACTTT
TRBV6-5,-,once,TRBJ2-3,CASTRYTDTQYF,TGTGCCAGCACGCGGTACACAGATACGCAGTATTTT
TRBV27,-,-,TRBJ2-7,CASSLRLRSSYEQYF,TGTGCCAGCAGTCTCCGATTGAGGAGCTCCTACGAGCAGTACTTC
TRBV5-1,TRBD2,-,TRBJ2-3,CASSVLAGGEDTQYF,TGCGCCAGCAGCGTACTAGCGGGAGGGGAGGATACGCAGTATTTT
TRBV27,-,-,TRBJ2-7,CASSSMSYEQYF,TGTGCCAGCAGTTCAATGTCCTACGAGCAGTACTTC
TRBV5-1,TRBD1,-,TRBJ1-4,CASSWGQNEKLFF,TGCGCCAGCAGCTGGGGACAGAATGAAAAACTGTTTTTT
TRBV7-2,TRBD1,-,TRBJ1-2,CASSSTGSYAHYGYTF,TGTGCCAGCAGCTCGACAGGGAGTTACGCTCACTATGGCTACACCTTC
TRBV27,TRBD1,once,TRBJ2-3,CASSLSMTGPDTQYF,TGTGCCAGCAGTTTATCCATGACAGGGCCAGATACGCAGTATTTT
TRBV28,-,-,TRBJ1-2,CASSLPGREGLYGYTF,TGTGCCAGCAGTCTCCCGGGCAGGGAAGGGTTGTACGGCTACACCTTC
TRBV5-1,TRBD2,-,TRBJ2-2,CASSLAVAGEPGTGELFF,TGCGCCAGCAGCTTGGCGGTAGCGGGAGAACCTGGGACCGGGGAGCTGTTTTTT
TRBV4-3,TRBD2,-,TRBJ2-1,CASSQEPTVSGRLTYNEQFF,TGCGCCAGCAGCCAAGAACCGACAGTTAGCGGGAGGCTCACCTACAATGAGCAGTTCTTC
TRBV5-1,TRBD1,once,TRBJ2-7,CASSDRDSSYEQYF,TGCGCCAGCAGTGACAGGGACAGCTCCTACGAGCAGTACTTC
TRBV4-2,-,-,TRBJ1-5,CASSLATGNQPQHF,TGTGCCAGCAGCCTCGCTACAGGGAATCAGCCCCAGCATTTT
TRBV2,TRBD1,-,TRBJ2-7,CASSDRQGNYEQYF,TGTGCCAGCAGTGATAGACAGGGAAACTACGAGCAGTACTTC
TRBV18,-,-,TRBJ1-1,CASSLDRNTEAFF,TGTGCCAGCTCACTTGACAGAAACACTGAAGCTTTCTTT
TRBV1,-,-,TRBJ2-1,CTSSPRLAGPYNEQFF,TGCACCAGCAGCCCGAGACTAGCGGGCCCTTACAATGAGCAGTTCTTC
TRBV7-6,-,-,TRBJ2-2,CASSLAVDREGGELFF,TGTGCCAGCAGCTTAGCGGTGGACAGGGAGGGCGGGGAGCTGTTTTTT
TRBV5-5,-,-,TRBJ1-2,CASRPTGIGIYGYTF,TGTGCCAGCAGACCTACAGGAATAGGGATCTATGGCTACACCTTC
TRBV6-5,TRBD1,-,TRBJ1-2,CASSNRGKGYTF,TGTGCCAGCAGTAACAGGGGTAAAGGCTACACCTTC
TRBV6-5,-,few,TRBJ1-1,CASRIQGKAFF,TGTGCCAGCCGGATTCAGGGAAAAGCTTTCTTT
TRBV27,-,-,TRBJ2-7,CASSPGVGHVYEQYF,TGTGCCAGCAGTCCCGGGGTCGGTCATGTCTACGAGCAGTACTTC
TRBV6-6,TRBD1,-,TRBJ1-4,CASKLEGSGQELFF,TGTGCCAGCAAACTTGAGGGCTCGGGACAGGAACTGTTTTTT
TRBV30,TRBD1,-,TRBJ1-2,CAWTPRDRADYGYTF,TGTGCCTGGACTCCGCGGGACAGGGCAGACTATGGCTACACCTTC
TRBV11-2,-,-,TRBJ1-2,CASSSPLTNYGYTF,TGTGCCAGCAGCTCGCCCCTAACTAACTATGGCTACACCTTC
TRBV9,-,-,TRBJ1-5,CASSLYSNQPQHF,TGTGCCAGCAGCCTCTATAGCAATCAGCCCCAGCATTTT
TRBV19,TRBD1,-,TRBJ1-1,CASSATGTVNTEAFF,TGTGCCAGTAGTGCAACCGGGACAGTGAACACTGAAGCTTTCTTT
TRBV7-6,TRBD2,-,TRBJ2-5,CASSLGLAGDRETQYF,TGTGCCAGCAGCTTAGGGCTAGCGGGAGATAGGGAGACCCAGTACTTC
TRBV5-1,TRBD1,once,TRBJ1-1,CASSFQGAEGAGAFF,TGCGCCAGCAGCTTCCAGGGGGCCGAGGGGGCAGGAGCTTTCTTT
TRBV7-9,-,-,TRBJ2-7,CASSGGFGEQYF,TGTGCCAGCAGCGGCGGATTTGGTGAGCAGTACTTC
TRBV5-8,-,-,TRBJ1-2,CASSLLGAGYGYTF,TGTGCCAGCAGCTTGCTGGGGGCAGGATATGGCTACACCTTC
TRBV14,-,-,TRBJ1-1,CASSQEAYTEAFF,TGTGCCAGCAGCCAAGAGGCCTACACTGAAGCTTTCTTT
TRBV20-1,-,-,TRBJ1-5,CSASSGELGQPQHF,TGCAGTGCTAGTTCAGGGGAACTAGGTCAGCCCCAGCATTTT
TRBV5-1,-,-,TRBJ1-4,CASTPAAFNEKLFF,TGCGCCAGCACCCCGGCGGCCTTTAATGAAAAACTGTTTTTT
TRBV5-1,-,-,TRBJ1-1,CASSRDNMNTEAFF,TGCGCCAGCAGCCGGGACAACATGAACACTGAAGCTTTCTTT
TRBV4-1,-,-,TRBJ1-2,CASSQVLIKTGPAGYTF,TGCGCCAGCAGCCAAGTTTTAATAAAAACAGGGCCTGCTGGCTACACCTTC
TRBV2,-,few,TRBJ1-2,CASARNSYGYTF,TGTGCCAGCGCCCGAAACTCCTATGGCTACACCTTC
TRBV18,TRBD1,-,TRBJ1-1,CASSPTGQGTEAFF,TGTGCCAGCTCACCTACGGGACAGGGCACTGAAGCTTTCTTT
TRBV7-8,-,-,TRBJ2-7,CASSLLTRGAYEQYF,TGTGCCAGCAGCTTACTTACGAGAGGCGCCTACGAGCAGTACTTC
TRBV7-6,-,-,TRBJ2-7,CASSADREGEQYF,TGTGCCAGCAGCGCGGACAGGGAGGGAGAGCAGTACTTC
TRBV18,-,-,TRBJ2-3,CASSPRAGDTQYF,TGTGCCAGCTCACCTAGGGCGGGAGATACGCAGTATTTT
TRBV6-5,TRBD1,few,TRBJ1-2,CASSNRGQGRGYTF,TGTGCCAGCAGTAACAGGGGACAGGGAAGGGGCTACACCTTC
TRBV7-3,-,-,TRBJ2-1,CASSFKGVGEGNEQFF,TGTGCCAGCAGCTTTAAGGGCGTGGGAGAGGGAAATGAGCAGTTCTTC
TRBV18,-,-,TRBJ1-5,CASSPDSSNQPQHF,TGTGCCAGCTCACCCGACAGTAGCAATCAGCCCCAGCATTTT
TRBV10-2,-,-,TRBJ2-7,CASSESTGGGYEQYF,TGCGCCAGCAGTGAGTCTACAGGCGGTGGGTACGAGCAGTACTTC